This T cell receptor beta chain was obtained from a study of CD4 T cells in relation to SARS-CoV-2 and coronaviruses. Comment on this clone: Antigen unknown.

The unexposed donors gave CD4+ T cells in about 2011-2018, prior to COVID-19. After approximately ten days of culture, CD4+ T cells were isolated. There are 15 residues in the CDR3. With 0 bases removed from V and 2 bases from J, the gap between germline ends came to 9 bases. The germline gives CDR1 SGHNT, CDR2 YYREEE (reference sequence). Generated by immunoSEQ multiplex PCR, the TCRdb table keeps only in-frame clones and is missing some. The sample contains about 21,000 clones, approximately 82% of which appear only once. Material: CD4+ T cells from PBMCs, cultured in vitro. This sequence joins TRBV5-4 and TRBJ2-1; tentatively, D is TRBD1 (6 bases). This receptor was identified in a human donor in good health. This CDR3 reads CASSLDRATYNEQFF. The DNA of the CDR3 is TGTGCCAGCAGCTTGGACAGGGCAACCTACAATGAGCAGTTCTTC.